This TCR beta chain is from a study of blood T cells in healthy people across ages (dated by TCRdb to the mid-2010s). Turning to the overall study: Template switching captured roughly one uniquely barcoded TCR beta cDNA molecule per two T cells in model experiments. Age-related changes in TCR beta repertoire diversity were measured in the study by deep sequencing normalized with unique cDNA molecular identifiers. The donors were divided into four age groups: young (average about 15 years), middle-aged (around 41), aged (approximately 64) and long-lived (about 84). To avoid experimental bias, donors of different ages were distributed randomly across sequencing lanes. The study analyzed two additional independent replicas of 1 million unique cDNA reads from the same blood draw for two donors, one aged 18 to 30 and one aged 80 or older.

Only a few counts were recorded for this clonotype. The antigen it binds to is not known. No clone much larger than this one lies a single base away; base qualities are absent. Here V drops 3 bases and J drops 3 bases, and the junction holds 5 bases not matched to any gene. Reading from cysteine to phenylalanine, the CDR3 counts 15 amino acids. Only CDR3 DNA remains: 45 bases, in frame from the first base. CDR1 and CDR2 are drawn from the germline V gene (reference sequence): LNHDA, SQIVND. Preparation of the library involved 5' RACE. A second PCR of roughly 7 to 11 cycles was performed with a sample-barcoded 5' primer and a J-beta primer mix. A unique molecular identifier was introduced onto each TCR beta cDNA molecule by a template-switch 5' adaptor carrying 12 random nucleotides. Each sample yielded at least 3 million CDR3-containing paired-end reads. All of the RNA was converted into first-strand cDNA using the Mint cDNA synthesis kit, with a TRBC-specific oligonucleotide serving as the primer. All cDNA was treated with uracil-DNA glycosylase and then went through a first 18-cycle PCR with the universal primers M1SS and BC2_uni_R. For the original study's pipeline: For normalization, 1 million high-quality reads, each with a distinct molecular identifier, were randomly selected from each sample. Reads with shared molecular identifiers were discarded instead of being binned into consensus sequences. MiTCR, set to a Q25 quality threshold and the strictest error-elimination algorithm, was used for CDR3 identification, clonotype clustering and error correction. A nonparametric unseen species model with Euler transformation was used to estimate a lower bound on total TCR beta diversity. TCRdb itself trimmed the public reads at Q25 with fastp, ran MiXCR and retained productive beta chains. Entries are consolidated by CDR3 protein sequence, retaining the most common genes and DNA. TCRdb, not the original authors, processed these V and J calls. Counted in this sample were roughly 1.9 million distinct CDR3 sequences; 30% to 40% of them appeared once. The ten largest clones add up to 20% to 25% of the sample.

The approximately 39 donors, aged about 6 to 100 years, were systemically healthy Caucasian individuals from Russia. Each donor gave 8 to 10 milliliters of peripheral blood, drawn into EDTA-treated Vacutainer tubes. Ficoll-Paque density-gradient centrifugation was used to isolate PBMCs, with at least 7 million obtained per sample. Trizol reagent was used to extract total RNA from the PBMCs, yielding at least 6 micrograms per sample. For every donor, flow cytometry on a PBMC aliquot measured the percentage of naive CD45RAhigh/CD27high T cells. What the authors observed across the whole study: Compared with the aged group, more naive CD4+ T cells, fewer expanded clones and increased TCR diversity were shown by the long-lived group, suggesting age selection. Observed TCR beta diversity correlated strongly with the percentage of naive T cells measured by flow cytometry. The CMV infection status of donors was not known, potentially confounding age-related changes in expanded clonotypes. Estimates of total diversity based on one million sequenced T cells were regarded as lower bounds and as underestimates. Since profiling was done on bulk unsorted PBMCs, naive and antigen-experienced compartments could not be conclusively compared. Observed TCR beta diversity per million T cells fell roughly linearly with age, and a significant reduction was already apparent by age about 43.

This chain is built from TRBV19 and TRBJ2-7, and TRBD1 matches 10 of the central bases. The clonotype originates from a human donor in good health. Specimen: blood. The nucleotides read TGTGCCAGTAGTATCGGGACAGGGGTTCTCTACGAGCAGTACTTC. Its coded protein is CASSIGTGVLYEQYF.